This entry describes one T cell receptor beta chain. The data are from a study of blood T cell repertoires in COVID-19. Study-level background: Samples representing acute and convalescent COVID-19 were sourced from the United States, Italy and Spain. T cells, B-cell-depleted T cells, or PBMCs supplied cDNA or gDNA.

There are 14 residues in the CDR3. Germline CDR1 is SGHNT and CDR2 is YYREEE (reference sequence). V gave up 5 bases and J gave up 4 bases; unmatched junction bases: 7. Original methodology: Nucleated cell number was recorded as an estimate derived from reference gene primer amplification. The repertoire was sequenced with immunoSEQ multiplex PCR; TCRdb's copy has only in-frame clones and lacks some. V and J calls and clone size come straight from that table; D and trimming were deduced from the DNA. The profile shows around 230,000 clones, 82% of them singletons. The TCR originated in a woman aged 55-75 years with active or convalescent COVID-19. This chain uses TRBV5-4 with TRBJ1-2; 8 bases map to TRBD1. The sample consisted of peripheral blood. This CDR3 reads CASRPPGQVYGYTF. DNA for the CDR3: TGTGCCAGCAGGCCTCCGGGACAGGTCTATGGCTACACCTTC. Full variable domain (rest looked up from reference TRBV5-4 and TRBJ1-2): ETGVTQSPTHLIKTRGQQVTLRCSSQSGHNTVSWYQQALGQGPQFIFQYYREEENGRGNFPPRFSGLQFPNYSSELNVNALELDDSALYLCASRPPGQVYGYTFGSGTRLTVV.